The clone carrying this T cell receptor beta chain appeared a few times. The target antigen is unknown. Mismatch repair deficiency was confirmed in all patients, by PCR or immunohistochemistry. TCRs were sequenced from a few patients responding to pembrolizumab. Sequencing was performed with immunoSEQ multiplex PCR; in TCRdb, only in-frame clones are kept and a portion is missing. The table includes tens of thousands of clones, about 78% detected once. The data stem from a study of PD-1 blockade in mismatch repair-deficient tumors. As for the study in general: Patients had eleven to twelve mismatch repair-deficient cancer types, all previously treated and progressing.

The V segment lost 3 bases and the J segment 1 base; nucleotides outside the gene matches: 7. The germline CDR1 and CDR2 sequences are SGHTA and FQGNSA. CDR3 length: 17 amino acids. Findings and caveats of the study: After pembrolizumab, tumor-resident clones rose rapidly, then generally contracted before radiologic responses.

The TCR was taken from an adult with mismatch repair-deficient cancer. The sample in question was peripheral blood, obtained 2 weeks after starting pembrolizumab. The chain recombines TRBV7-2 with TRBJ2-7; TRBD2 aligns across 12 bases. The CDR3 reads CASSFSSGLAGSYEQYF. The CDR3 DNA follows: TGTGCCAGCAGCTTTTCCTCCGGACTAGCGGGGTCCTACGAGCAGTACTTC.